Below are 14 T cell receptor beta chains sequenced from a single sample in a study of T-cell reconstitution after alpha-beta-depleted transplantation in children (dated by TCRdb to the mid-2010s). The library was produced with PCR. TCRdb records Illumina HiSeq 2500 as the sequencer. TCR library preparation used molecular barcoding, with unique molecular identifiers applied to normalize quantification of the TCRbeta repertoire. TCRdb reworked the public reads: Q25 trimming with fastp, MiXCR clone assembly, productive beta chains retained. When rows share a CDR3 protein, they turn into one entry using the most common DNA and genes. The sample contains some 350,000 distinct CDR3 sequences, around a tenth of them found a single time. More than 2% of the sample is in the top ten clones. Source: PBMCs from the stem cell graft donor, taken from the stem cell graft. Receptors originate from a human donor who donated a stem cell graft to a child with acute lymphoblastic leukemia.

The V call is TRBV12-3 or TRBV12-4, the J call TRBJ2-2, with TRBD1 identical over 7 bases. CDR3 length equals 15 residues. The V gene end was trimmed by 6 bases and the J gene end by 3 bases; junction bases not matched to a gene: 7. The DNA of the CDR3 is TGTGCCAGCAGAACCGGGACAGATTACACCGGGGAGCTGTTTTTT. This encodes CASRTGTDYTGELFF.

This clonotype was observed a few times. The rearrangement links TRBV12-3 or TRBV12-4 to TRBJ2-1, with 14 bases aligning to TRBD2. The V gene end was trimmed by 2 bases and the J gene end by 9 bases; junction bases not matched to a gene: 18. There are 20 residues in the CDR3. The CDR3 nucleotides read TGTGCCAGCAGTTTAAAAAAGGGGGCGTTGGGACTAGCGGGAGCGGGTGAGCAGTTCTTC. As protein: CASSLKKGALGLAGAGEQFF.

This clonotype was observed at least ten times. The chain uses TRBV5-1 and TRBJ2-3; 8 bases are shared with TRBD2. Per germline, CDR1 SGHRS and CDR2 YFSETQ. V dropped 7 bases and J dropped 4; count of bases not matched to a gene: 11. There are 15 residues in the CDR3. The CDR3 bases are TGCGCCAGCGGCCCCAGCGGGAGTTCGGCAGATACGCAGTATTTT. This encodes CASGPSGSSADTQYF.

The V and J genes are TRBV12-3 or TRBV12-4 and TRBJ1-4, with 7 bases identical to TRBD1. CDR3 length: 14 amino acids. The junction had 8 bases not matched to a gene; V was cut back by 6 bases and J by 7 bases. The CDR3 bases are TGTGCCAGCAGCCGGACAGGTGAAGTTGAAAAACTGTTTTTT. Protein product: CASSRTGEVEKLFF.

This clonotype came up a few times. This chain uses TRBV7-2 with TRBJ2-5; a weak D match, TRBD1 (5 bases). The CDR3 sequence is 15 residues long. CDR1 SGHTA and CDR2 FQGNSA come from the germline V gene. Trimming stripped 5 bases from V and 2 bases from J, with 15 bases between. CDR3 coding DNA: TGTGCCAGCAGCCCCGGACAAACCGTACAAGAGACCCAGTACTTC. Translating it yields CASSPGQTVQETQYF.

This clonotype is a singleton in its sample. The chain uses TRBV2 and TRBJ2-2, with 8 positions matching TRBD2. CDR1 and CDR2 from the germline V gene are SNHLY and FYNNEI. V was pared by 8 bases and J by 6 bases, with 23 bases of the junction left unmatched. The CDR3 runs 19 residues. The CDR3 coding sequence is TGTGCCAGCTGTATTGGGAGGCTAGCGGGCTTAGTGGGGGCCGGGGAGCTGTTTTTT. Translation: CASCIGRLAGLVGAGELFF.

This clonotype occurred many times. The chain links TRBV5-1 to TRBJ1-1; D gene ambiguous. V lost 1 base, J lost 1 base, and 8 bases lay in between. CDR1 and CDR2 (germline): SGHRS, YFSETQ. The CDR3 loop spans 14 amino acids. This CDR3 reads CASSLTGTNTEAFF. The CDR3 nucleotides read TGCGCCAGCAGCTTGACGGGAACGAACACTGAAGCTTTCTTT.

The table lists this clonotype with many counts. This sequence joins TRBV12-3 or TRBV12-4 and TRBJ2-5; 8 bases are a match to TRBD1. This CDR3 has 13 amino acids. The J segment lost 3 bases and the V segment lost 4 bases, leaving 1 base of the junction unmatched. The CDR3 sequence: CASSSTGEETQYF. CDR3 sequence (DNA): TGTGCCAGCAGTTCGACAGGGGAAGAGACCCAGTACTTC.

The chain links TRBV28 to TRBJ1-2; maybe TRBD1 (6 bases). Germline V gene data show CDR1 as MDHEN and CDR2 as SYDVKM. The CDR3 is 14 residues long. V lost 6 bases to trimming and J lost 3 bases, with 14 bases between them. CDR3 coding DNA: TGTGCCAGCAGCAGCGGGGGCTTCCACTATGGCTACACCTTC. Protein: CASSSGGFHYGYTF.

At least ten counts were recorded for this clonotype. This sequence joins TRBV5-1 and TRBJ2-7; 9 bases map to TRBD1. Germline V CDR1 and CDR2: SGHRS, YFSETQ. J lost 3 bases, V lost 4 bases, and 8 bases had no gene match. The length of the CDR3 is 15 residues. Here the CDR3 DNA reads TGCGCCAGCAGCGTTCTTACAGGGGGCAACTACGAGCAGTACTTC. The encoded protein is CASSVLTGGNYEQYF.

This sequence joins TRBV4-3 and TRBJ2-7; 7 bases line up with TRBD2. CDR1 and CDR2 from the germline V gene are LGHNA and YSLEER. This CDR3 comprises 16 residues. V was pared by 1 base and J by 0 bases, with 6 bases of the junction left unmatched. The CDR3 spells CASSQVWGGDSYEQYF. The CDR3 DNA reads TGCGCCAGCAGCCAAGTTTGGGGAGGGGACTCCTACGAGCAGTACTTC.

This clonotype was picked up a small number of times. The chain joins TRBV7-2 to TRBJ2-3; D is unresolved. Between the trimmed V and J ends, which lost 1 base and 4 bases, there was a span of 15 bases. The CDR3 consists of 16 residues. CDR1 and CDR2 from the germline V gene are SGHTA and FQGNSA. CDR3 sequence reads: CASSLGAASKADTQYF. CDR3 in DNA: TGTGCCAGCAGCTTAGGGGCTGCCAGTAAGGCAGATACGCAGTATTTT.

This clonotype appeared many times. This chain joins TRBV29-1 and TRBJ2-3; possible D gene TRBD1, 6 bases. The CDR3 has 17 amino acids. With 6 bases removed from V and 0 bases from J, the gap between germline ends came to 22 bases. Germline values: CDR1 SQVTM, CDR2 ANQGSEA. This CDR3 reads CSVSPTGLTGSTDTQYF. In DNA, the CDR3 is TGCAGCGTCTCCCCAACGGGTTTGACAGGAAGCACAGATACGCAGTATTTT.

CDR3 region: CASSYYGTALTNTGELFF. The CDR3 bases are TGTGCCAGCAGTTACTATGGGACAGCCCTTACTAACACCGGGGAGCTGTTTTTT. This chain links TRBV6-5 with TRBJ2-2, with 7 bases fitting TRBD1. The CDR3 has 18 amino acids. The trim removed 1 base at V and 2 bases at J, leaving 10 bases unmatched. CDR1 is MNHEY and CDR2 is SVGAGI in the germline V gene.